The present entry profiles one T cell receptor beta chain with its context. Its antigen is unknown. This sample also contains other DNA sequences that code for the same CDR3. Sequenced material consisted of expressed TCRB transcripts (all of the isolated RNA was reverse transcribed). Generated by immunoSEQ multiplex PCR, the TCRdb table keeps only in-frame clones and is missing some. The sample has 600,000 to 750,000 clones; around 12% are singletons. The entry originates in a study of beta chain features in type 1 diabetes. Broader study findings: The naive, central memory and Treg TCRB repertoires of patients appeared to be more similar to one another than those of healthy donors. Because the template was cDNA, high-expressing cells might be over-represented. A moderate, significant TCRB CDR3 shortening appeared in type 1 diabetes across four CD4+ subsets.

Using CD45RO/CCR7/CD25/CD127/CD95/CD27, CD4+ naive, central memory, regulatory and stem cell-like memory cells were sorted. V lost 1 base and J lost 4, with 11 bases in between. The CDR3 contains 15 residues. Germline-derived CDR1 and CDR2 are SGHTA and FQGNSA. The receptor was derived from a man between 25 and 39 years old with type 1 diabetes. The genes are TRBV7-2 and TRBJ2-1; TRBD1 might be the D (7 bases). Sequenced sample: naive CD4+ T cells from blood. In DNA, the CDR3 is TGTGCCAGCAGCTTAGGACAGGGAGGTTACAATGAGCAGTTCTTC. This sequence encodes CASSLGQGGYNEQFF.